This TCR beta chain appears in the sequencing data of a study of T cells in localized non-small cell lung cancer. This table comes from immunoSEQ multiplex PCR, and its TCRdb copy is limited to in-frame clones, with some not included. The profile shows around 140,000 clones, around 92% of them singletons. On this clone: What it recognizes is unknown.

J lost 3 bases, V lost 2 bases, and 15 bases had no gene match. In germline, CDR1 is MNHNS, CDR2 SASEGT. The CDR3 is 19 amino acids. Study conclusions and caveats: Adjacent lung was found to contain a median about 55 of the top 100 tumor clones. The tumor had only one region sequenced, so heterogeneity remains possible. In uninvolved adjacent lung, T cell clonality reached its highest value, exceeding tumor. A raised T cell density in blood coincided with lengthier overall survival.

This receptor was taken from an older female donor with stage I lung adenocarcinoma. The material sequenced was peripheral blood, taken before any cancer treatment. The chain couples TRBV6-1 to TRBJ1-2; 10 nucleotides agree with TRBD1. CDR3 protein: CASSERDRGRLVPHYGYTF. The CDR3 DNA sequence: TGTGCCAGCAGTGAACGGGACAGGGGCCGTCTGGTCCCCCACTATGGCTACACCTTC.